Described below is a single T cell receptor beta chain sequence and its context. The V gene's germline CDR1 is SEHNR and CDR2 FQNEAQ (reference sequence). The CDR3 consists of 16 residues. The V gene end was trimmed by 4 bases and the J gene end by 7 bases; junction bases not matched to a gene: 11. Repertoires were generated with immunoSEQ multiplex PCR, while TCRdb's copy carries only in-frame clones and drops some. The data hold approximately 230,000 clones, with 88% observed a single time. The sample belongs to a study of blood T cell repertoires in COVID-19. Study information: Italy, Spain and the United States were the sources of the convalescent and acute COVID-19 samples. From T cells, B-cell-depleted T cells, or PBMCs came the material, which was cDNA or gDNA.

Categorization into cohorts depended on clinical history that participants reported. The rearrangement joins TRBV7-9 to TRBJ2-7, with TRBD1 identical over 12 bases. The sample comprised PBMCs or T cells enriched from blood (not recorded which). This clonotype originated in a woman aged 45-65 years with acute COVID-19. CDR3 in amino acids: CASSSLAGQGAGEQYF. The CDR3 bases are TGTGCCAGCAGCTCCCTCGCGGGACAGGGGGCAGGGGAGCAGTACTTC. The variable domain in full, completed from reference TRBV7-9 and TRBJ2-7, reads DTGVSQNPRHKITKRGQNVTFRCDPISEHNRLYWYRQTLGQGPEFLTYFQNEAQLEKSRLLSDRFSAERPKGSFSTLEIQRTEQGDSAMYLCASSSLAGQGAGEQYFGPGTRLTVT.